The 32 T cell receptor beta chains in this list originate from one sample, sequenced in a study of blood T cells in healthy people across ages. Combining a sample-barcoded 5' primer with a J-beta primer mix, a second PCR ran for roughly 6 to 12 cycles. TCRdb re-analysed the 5' RACE reads in MiXCR, keeping a single row per CDR3 protein. The sample lists 700,000 or so distinct CDR3 sequences, 35% to 50% occurring once. Material: blood. These receptors were obtained from an elderly man in good health.

This clonotype was recorded a few times. The gene calls are TRBV27 and TRBJ2-6; possible D gene TRBD1, 6 bases. V was shortened by 2 bases and J by 1 base, with 15 bases between the two germline ends. From germline, CDR1 is MNHEY and CDR2 SMNVEV (reference sequence). There are 18 residues in the CDR3. CDR3 DNA sequence: TGTGCCAGCAGTTTAGGGGGCAGGCACCCTTCTGGGGCCAACGTCCTGACTTTC. It encodes CASSLGGRHPSGANVLTF.

The chain carries TRBV7-9 and TRBJ2-1, with 7 positions matching TRBD1. The V segment lost 5 bases and the J segment 8 bases; nucleotides outside the gene matches: 12. Germline assignment: CDR1 SEHNR and CDR2 FQNEAQ (reference sequence). CDR3 length: 15 residues. For the CDR3, the DNA is TGTGCCAGCAGCCTAGAGGGTGGGGGACAGCATGAGCAGTTCTTC. The encoded protein is CASSLEGGGQHEQFF.

The CDR3 bases are TGTGCCAGCAGTACCCAGGAGGGCCCAGATACGCAGTATTTT. This gives the protein CASSTQEGPDTQYF. The V and J genes are TRBV6-6 and TRBJ2-3; TRBD2 might be the D (6 bases). Per the germline V gene, CDR1 is MNHNY and CDR2 is SVGAGI (reference sequence). V was cut by 5 bases and J by 4 bases, with 13 bases left in between. The CDR3 extends over 14 amino acids.

J is TRBJ2-7 and V is TRBV12-3 or TRBV12-4, with D maybe TRBD1 (5 bases). Trimming shortened V by 6 bases and J by 7 bases, and 13 bases separated the two germline ends. This CDR3 is built from 12 residues. The CDR3 is CASRPGYHEQYF. CDR3 in DNA: TGTGCCAGCAGGCCAGGGTATCATGAGCAGTACTTC.

Of note for this clonotype: Germline is not matched at one junction end, which may reflect a read error. The chain is built from TRBV7-7 and TRBJ2-1, with TRBD2 matching over 8 bases. The CDR3 has 18 amino acids. Germline V gene data show CDR1 as SSHAT and CDR2 as FNYEAQ (reference sequence). The CDR3 here is CASSSAGGDRSSHNEQFF. CDR3 DNA sequence: TGTGCTAGCAGCTCCGCGGGAGGAGACAGGAGCTCCCACAATGAGCAGTTCTTC.

J is TRBJ2-7 and V is TRBV12-3 or TRBV12-4; D unclear. CDR3 length equals 14 residues. The V gene lost 1 base and the J gene lost 10 bases, with 17 bases spanning the gap. CDR3 nucleotides: TGTGCCAGCAGTTTAGGAGACTCCCTTGCGCCCCAGTACTTC. This sequence encodes CASSLGDSLAPQYF.

The chain combines TRBV18 with TRBJ2-1, with 8 bases identical to TRBD2. The length of the CDR3 is 16 residues. Losses at the gene ends were 0 bases for V and 4 bases for J; bases not matched to a gene: 5. From germline, CDR1 is KGHSH and CDR2 LQKENI. The CDR3 loop reads CASSPPYSGMYNEQFF. The CDR3 coding sequence is TGTGCCAGCTCACCACCGTATAGCGGGATGTACAATGAGCAGTTCTTC. Drawing the rest from reference TRBV18 and TRBJ2-1, the complete variable domain is NAGVMQNPRHLVRRRGQEARLRCSPMKGHSHVYWYRQLPEEGLKFMVYLQKENIIDESGMPKERFSAEFPKEGPSILRIQQVVRGDSAAYFCASSPPYSGMYNEQFFGPGTRLTVL.

This clonotype was picked up many times. The chain uses TRBV7-2 and TRBJ2-5; D perhaps matches TRBD2 (6 bases). V was shortened by 5 bases and J by 1 base, with 11 bases between the two germline ends. The germline V gene has CDR1 SGHTA and CDR2 FQGNSA. The CDR3 totals 14 residues. The CDR3 reads CASSKGLFQETQYF. The DNA of the CDR3 is TGTGCCAGCAGCAAAGGACTATTCCAAGAGACCCAGTACTTC. The whole variable domain, remainder taken from reference TRBV7-2 and TRBJ2-5, is GAGVSQSPSNKVTEKGKDVELRCDPISGHTALYWYRQSLGQGLEFLIYFQGNSAPDKSGLPSDRFSAERTGGSVSTLTIQRTQQEDSAVYLCASSKGLFQETQYFGPGTRLLVL.

The rearrangement joins TRBV16 to TRBJ2-3; the match to TRBD1 covers 7 bases. This CDR3 has 13 residues. Germline V gives CDR1 KGHSY, CDR2 FQNENV. V was clipped by 5 bases and J by 4 bases; unmatched bases: 3. CDR3 sequence (DNA): TGTGCCAGCAGCGCCCAGGGGGCAGATACGCAGTATTTT. Translating it yields CASSAQGADTQYF.

J is TRBJ2-4 and V is TRBV7-2; possibly TRBD1 or TRBD2 for D (5 bases each). Germline CDR1 is SGHTA and CDR2 is FQGNSA. The length of the CDR3 is 18 residues. Trimming left V 0 bases short and J 0 bases short, with 15 bases between. CDR3 loop: CASSLALGVGVAKNIQYF. CDR3 bases: TGTGCCAGCAGCTTAGCGCTGGGGGTAGGGGTAGCCAAAAACATTCAGTACTTC.

This clonotype was seen only a few times. This chain's CDR3 is CSAGQGANGNQPQHF. CDR3 sequence (DNA): TGCAGTGCTGGCCAGGGGGCCAACGGCAATCAGCCCCAGCATTTT. The chain carries TRBV20-1 and TRBJ1-5; TRBD1 agrees at 8 bases. CDR3 length equals 15 residues. From germline, CDR1 is DFQATT and CDR2 SNEGSKA (reference sequence). Losses at the gene ends were 5 bases for V and 2 bases for J; bases not matched to a gene: 8.

The chain recombines TRBV20-1 with TRBJ2-1, with TRBD2 matching 15 bases. Unmatched junction bases numbered 3, after V lost 4 bases and J lost 2 bases. CDR3 size: 16 residues. CDR1 DFQATT and CDR2 SNEGSKA come from the germline V gene (reference sequence). CDR3 amino acids: CSAKGTSGGTYNEQFF. CDR3 coding DNA: TGCAGTGCTAAGGGGACTAGCGGGGGGACCTACAATGAGCAGTTCTTC.

This clonotype came up a few times. This chain's CDR3 is CASTAGPADTQYF. As DNA, the CDR3 is TGTGCCAGCACGGCAGGGCCGGCAGATACGCAGTATTTT. The genes are TRBV9 and TRBJ2-3; the D gene is possibly TRBD1 (5 bases). This CDR3 comprises 13 residues. With 6 bases removed from V and 4 bases from J, the gap between germline ends came to 12 bases. Germline-derived CDR1 and CDR2 are SGDLS and YYNGEE.

The chain combines TRBV27 with TRBJ2-3, with D perhaps TRBD1 (5 bases). V gave up 6 bases and J gave up 0 bases, with 16 bases separating them. Germline V gives CDR1 MNHEY, CDR2 SMNVEV (reference sequence). This CDR3 spans 16 amino acids. CDR3: CASSDQGRLSTDTQYF. CDR3 nucleotides: TGTGCCAGCAGCGACCAGGGTCGGCTTAGCACAGATACGCAGTATTTT.

The CDR3: CSAVLGAQETQYF. CDR3 DNA: TGCAGTGCTGTACTGGGGGCTCAGGAGACCCAGTACTTC. J is TRBJ2-5 and V is TRBV20-1; D may be TRBD1 (6 bases). The CDR3 consists of 13 residues. Trimming removed 5 bases at V and 5 bases at J, with 15 bases between. Germline CDR1 is DFQATT and CDR2 is SNEGSKA (reference sequence).

V is TRBV5-1 and J is TRBJ1-4, with 7 bases that match TRBD1. The CDR3 runs 15 residues. Germline V CDR1 and CDR2: SGHRS, YFSETQ. V trimming: 2 bases; J trimming: 4 bases; junction bases outside the gene matches: 5. The CDR3 bases are TGCGCCAGCAGCTTACGGACAGGCAATAATGAAAAACTGTTTTTT. Translation: CASSLRTGNNEKLFF.

The chain couples TRBV15 to TRBJ1-5, with D tentatively TRBD1 (6 bases). CDR1 and CDR2 (germline): LNHNV, YYDKDF (reference sequence). The CDR3 loop spans 16 amino acids. V lost 4 bases and J lost 7, with 20 bases in between. The CDR3 DNA follows: TGTGCCACCAGCACTAGAAGGGACACTCAGGGACAGCCCCAGCATTTT. Its protein is CATSTRRDTQGQPQHF. The full variable domain, its missing parts supplied by reference TRBV15 and TRBJ1-5, is DAMVIQNPRYQVTQFGKPVTLSCSQTLNHNVMYWYQQKSSQAPKLLFHYYDKDFNNEADTPDNFQSRRPNTSFCFLDIRSPGLGDTAMYLCATSTRRDTQGQPQHFGDGTRLSIL.

The V and J genes are TRBV14 and TRBJ2-3, with D possibly matching TRBD1 (6 bases). The CDR3 has 15 residues. The ends were cut back, 1 base at V and 2 bases at J, with 10 bases in the middle. Germline loops: CDR1 SGHDN, CDR2 FVKESK. The CDR3: CASSQARTVTDTQYF. The CDR3 nucleotides are TGTGCCAGCAGCCAAGCTCGGACAGTCACAGATACGCAGTATTTT.

V usage is TRBV9 and J usage is TRBJ2-3; D gene ambiguous. CDR3 length: 15 amino acids. The V end lost 0 bases, the J end lost 0 bases, and 8 bases lay between the germline ends. CDR1 and CDR2 from the germline V gene are SGDLS and YYNGEE. Here the CDR3 reads CASSVGQPSTDTQYF. CDR3 DNA: TGTGCCAGCAGCGTAGGTCAACCCAGCACAGATACGCAGTATTTT.

The J gene is TRBJ1-6, the V gene TRBV6-6; 8 positions match TRBD1. This CDR3 contains 17 residues. Unmatched junction bases numbered 16, after V lost 6 bases and J lost 9 bases. Germline CDR1 reads MNHNY; CDR2 reads SVGAGI (reference sequence). CDR3 sequence reads: CASSQSWGRGPPSPLHF. DNA of the CDR3: TGTGCCAGCAGCCAGTCCTGGGGCAGGGGGCCCCCTTCACCCCTCCACTTT.

This clonotype showed up many times. CDR3 residues: CASSPRVRQEGYTF. CDR3 coding DNA: TGTGCCAGCAGCCCCCGGGTGAGGCAAGAAGGCTACACCTTC. V gene TRBV7-2 combines with J gene TRBJ1-2; the D is unclear. The CDR3 spans 14 residues. Germline CDR1 SGHTA, CDR2 FQGNSA. The germline V and J ends were trimmed by 5 bases and 8 bases, with 18 bases remaining between them.

The V and J genes are TRBV6-1 and TRBJ2-7, with 8 bases that match TRBD2. The junction had 23 bases not matched to a gene; V was cut back by 0 bases and J by 10 bases. The CDR3 runs to 19 residues. The V gene's germline CDR1 is MNHNS and CDR2 SASEGT. The CDR3 sequence is CASSEARMSGLVAGGAQYF. In DNA form, the CDR3 reads TGTGCCAGCAGTGAAGCGCGTATGTCGGGACTAGTGGCTGGGGGGGCCCAGTACTTC.

This clonotype was counted between two and nine times. This rearrangement joins TRBV12-5 to TRBJ2-5, with D unclear. The ends were cut back, 5 bases at V and 5 bases at J, with 12 bases in the middle. The CDR3 runs to 13 residues. Per the germline V gene, CDR1 is LGHNT and CDR2 is FRNRAP. The CDR3 DNA reads as TGTGCTAGTGGTCTACTCGTACTGGAGACCCAGTACTTC. Amino acid sequence: CASGLLVLETQYF.

The chain has TRBV6-5 and TRBJ1-1; D is uncertain. CDR3 size: 13 residues. The V end lost 8 bases, the J end lost 7 bases, and 17 bases lay between the germline ends. The V gene's germline CDR1 is MNHEY and CDR2 SVGAGI. The chain's CDR3 is CASGSSAPVEAFF. The CDR3 DNA reads as TGTGCCAGCGGCTCCTCGGCACCCGTTGAAGCTTTCTTT.

This clonotype was seen only a few times. The CDR3: CASSSPRPEQYF. The CDR3 region has the DNA TGTGCCAGCAGCTCCCCCCGACCTGAGCAGTACTTC. This chain joins TRBV7-2 and TRBJ2-7; D unresolved. Trimming pared 4 bases from V and 7 bases from J, leaving 11 bases between. Germline values: CDR1 SGHTA, CDR2 FQGNSA. The CDR3 has 12 amino acids. Full variable domain (rest looked up from reference TRBV7-2 and TRBJ2-7): GAGVSQSPSNKVTEKGKDVELRCDPISGHTALYWYRQSLGQGLEFLIYFQGNSAPDKSGLPSDRFSAERTGGSVSTLTIQRTQQEDSAVYLCASSSPRPEQYFGPGTRLTVT.

The V call is TRBV12-3 or TRBV12-4, the J call TRBJ1-2; D possibly corresponds to TRBD1 (5 bases). V gave up 4 bases and J gave up 8 bases, with 14 bases separating them. The CDR3 covers 13 residues. DNA of the CDR3: TGTGCCAGCAGTTCCCGACAGACTTGGGGCTACACCTTC. It is translated as CASSSRQTWGYTF.

The chain joins TRBV5-1 to TRBJ1-1; perhaps TRBD1 as D (6 bases). The CDR3 runs to 13 residues. V lost 4 bases and J lost 8, with 15 bases in between. Looked up from germline, CDR1 is SGHRS and CDR2 is YFSETQ. Here the CDR3 reads CASSVGAGGEAFF. In nucleotides, the CDR3 is TGCGCCAGCAGCGTGGGAGCGGGGGGCGAAGCTTTCTTT.

The chain links TRBV6-1 to TRBJ2-3, with D possibly matching TRBD2 (6 bases). From germline, CDR1 is MNHNS and CDR2 SASEGT. CDR3 size: 14 residues. V lost 8 bases and J 1 base, leaving 13 bases between the germline ends. Here the CDR3 DNA reads TGTGCCAGCTTCTGGGCTAGCGGCACAGATACGCAGTATTTT. It is translated as CASFWASGTDTQYF.

The rearrangement uses TRBV2 and TRBJ2-2, with D possibly TRBD1 on 6 matching bases. This CDR3 is 16 amino acids long. With 3 bases removed from V and 4 bases from J, the gap between germline ends came to 15 bases. The germline V gene has CDR1 SNHLY and CDR2 FYNNEI. The CDR3 here is CASSEDSSLLTGELFF. CDR3 nucleotide sequence: TGTGCCAGCAGTGAGGACAGCTCCTTGCTCACCGGGGAGCTGTTTTTT.

V and J are TRBV29-1 and TRBJ1-2; tentatively, D is TRBD1 (6 bases). This CDR3 comprises 14 residues. Trimming removed 3 bases from V and 2 bases from J, with 13 bases in between. Germline CDR1 and CDR2: SQVTM and ANQGSEA. CDR3 residues: CSVDSRGRNYGYTF. The CDR3 DNA sequence: TGCAGCGTTGATTCCCGGGGGCGAAACTATGGCTACACCTTC.

The chain recombines TRBV5-4 with TRBJ2-1; D may be TRBD1 or TRBD2 (5 bases each). V was trimmed by 4 bases and J by 6 bases, leaving 14 bases between them. The CDR3 length is 14 residues. Germline V gene lookup returns CDR1 SGHNT and CDR2 YYREEE (reference sequence). CDR3 coding DNA: TGTGCCAGCAGCCCCGGGCTCGGGGCCAATGAGCAGTTCTTC. Translation gives CASSPGLGANEQFF. Complete variable domain (other parts from reference TRBV5-4 and TRBJ2-1): ETGVTQSPTHLIKTRGQQVTLRCSSQSGHNTVSWYQQALGQGPQFIFQYYREEENGRGNFPPRFSGLQFPNYSSELNVNALELDDSALYLCASSPGLGANEQFFGPGTRLTVL.

The V and J genes are TRBV27 and TRBJ2-1; possible D gene TRBD1, 5 bases. The CDR3 runs to 13 residues. The germline gives CDR1 MNHEY, CDR2 SMNVEV (reference sequence). The germline V and J ends were trimmed by 2 bases and 6 bases, with 8 bases remaining between them. This CDR3 reads CASSLPQGNEQFF. The CDR3 bases are TGTGCCAGCAGTTTACCCCAGGGCAATGAGCAGTTCTTC.